Included here is one TCR beta chain sequence, with context. Assay: immunoSEQ multiplex PCR; the TCRdb copy retains only in-frame clones and omits some. The data hold around 25,000 clones, with around 68% observed a single time. Time point in this sample: cycle 4 day 1 (C4D1), after five to seven weeks of nivolumab. Patients all relapsed after autologous stem cell transplantation, and there was variation in brentuximab vedotin exposure. This sample stems from a study of PD-1 blockade in classical Hodgkin lymphoma. Germline-derived CDR1 and CDR2 are SEHNR and FQNEAQ (reference sequence). V lost 4 bases and J lost 3, with 7 bases in between. The CDR3 extends over 13 amino acids.

The sample in question was peripheral blood mononuclear cells (PBMCs), obtained before the fourth cycle of nivolumab. The TCR originated in a human donor with classical Hodgkin lymphoma. The chain has TRBV7-9 and TRBJ1-5; possibly TRBD1 for D (5 bases). The CDR3 reads CASSSGPNQPQHF. The CDR3 nucleotides read TGTGCCAGCAGCTCGGGACCCAATCAGCCCCAGCATTTT.